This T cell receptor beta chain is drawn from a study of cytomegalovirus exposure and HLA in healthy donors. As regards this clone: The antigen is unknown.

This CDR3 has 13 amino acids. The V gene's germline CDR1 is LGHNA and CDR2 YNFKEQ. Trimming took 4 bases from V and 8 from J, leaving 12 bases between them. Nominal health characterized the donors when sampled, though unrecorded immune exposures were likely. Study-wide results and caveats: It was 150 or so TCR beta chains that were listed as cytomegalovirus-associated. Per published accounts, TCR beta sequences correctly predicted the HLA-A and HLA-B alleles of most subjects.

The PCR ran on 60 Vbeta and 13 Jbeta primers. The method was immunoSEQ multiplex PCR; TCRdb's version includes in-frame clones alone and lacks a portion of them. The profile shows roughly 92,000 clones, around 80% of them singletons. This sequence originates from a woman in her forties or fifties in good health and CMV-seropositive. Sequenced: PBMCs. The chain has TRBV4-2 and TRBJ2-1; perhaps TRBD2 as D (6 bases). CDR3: CASSRSPGDEQFF. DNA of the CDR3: TGTGCCAGCAGCCGCAGCCCGGGGGATGAGCAGTTCTTC.